This T cell receptor (beta chain) comes out of a study of shared clonotypes between healthy human individuals. As for the study in general: CD4 naive and memory got three plates each, CD8 naive two, CD8 memory one.

As concerns this clone: Its target is not known.

Study-level results: Of the naive CD4 clonotypes, around 5% were shared across a few donors.

At a deep level, the assay was run. Repertoires were generated with immunoSEQ multiplex PCR, while TCRdb's copy carries only in-frame clones and drops some. The sample carries roughly 2 million clones, about 95% recorded once. The V end was cut by 0 bases, the J end by 9 bases, with 11 bases between. The CDR3 loop spans 13 amino acids. Germline V gene lookup returns CDR1 GTSNPN and CDR2 SVGIG (reference sequence). The sequence was collected from a young man in good health. This chain links TRBV30 with TRBJ2-2, with a tentative D call TRBD1 (5 bases). Sequences were obtained from naive CD4+ T cells sorted from blood. Subset denoted: CD45RA+ positively selected. The CDR3 here is CAWSVQVSWELFF. CDR3 DNA sequence: TGTGCCTGGAGTGTACAGGTCAGCTGGGAGCTGTTTTTT.